This entry lists 2 T cell receptor beta chains sequenced from one sample in a study of shared clonotypes between healthy human individuals. Clones were read by immunoSEQ multiplex PCR, and TCRdb kept only the in-frame ones, dropping some. The sample has roughly 1 million clones, approximately 80% seen once. The specimen sequenced was memory CD4+ T cells from PBMCs. Subset indicated: CD45RA-negative fraction. All receptors derive from a man in his late teens or twenties in good health. Some clones in this sample may be carry-over from other donors' samples.

This sequence joins TRBV18 and TRBJ1-2; possibly TRBD1 for D (6 bases). Per the germline V gene, CDR1 is KGHSH and CDR2 is LQKENI. Trimming left V 4 bases short and J 2 bases short, with 11 bases between. This CDR3 has 14 residues. Here the CDR3 reads CASSLGRGNYGYTF. The DNA for the CDR3 is TGTGCCAGCTCACTAGGAAGGGGGAACTATGGCTACACCTTC.

The chain couples TRBV28 to TRBJ2-7; tentatively, D is TRBD2 (6 bases). CDR3 length: 17 amino acids. CDR1 is MDHEN and CDR2 is SYDVKM in the germline V gene. Trimming pared 4 bases from V and 2 bases from J, leaving 21 bases between. The CDR3 region has the DNA TGTGCCAGCAGTTCACCGGGAGCTTTGCCGGTCCCCTACGAGCAGTACTTC. Translating it yields CASSSPGALPVPYEQYF.